A selection of T cell receptor beta chains follows, all from one sample in a study of CD8 T cells in ankylosing spondylitis. One entry per CDR3 protein results from TCRdb running MiXCR on the 5' RACE reads. The profile shows 200,000 to 300,000 distinct CDR3 sequences, roughly a quarter of them singletons. Sequenced material: blood, either unsorted or a sorted T cell fraction (not recorded which). These receptor sequences come from a male donor with ankylosing spondylitis or in good health (not recorded which). Each CDR3 is given with its conserved first and last residue. The D gene is left open where the match is weak. Clone size is stated in some rows and not others, as once, few, many or a class when expanded.

D gene,clone size,V gene,J gene,CDR3 DNA,CDR3 protein
.,many,TRBV6-6,TRBJ1-2,TGTGCCAGCAGTTACGCAATGGGCCATGGCTACACCTTC,CASSYAMGHGYTF
TRBD2,.,TRBV20-1,TRBJ2-3,TGCAGTGCTAGCATCGGGGGGGGCCGGACCGATACGCAGTATTTT,CSASIGGGRTDTQYF
.,few,TRBV20-1,TRBJ2-5,TGCAGTGCTGGCGCCCAATTCCGGGACGGCGGCCAAGAGACCCAGTACTTC,CSAGAQFRDGGQETQYF
.,few,TRBV7-6,TRBJ2-5,TGTGCCAGCAGCTTACGGGGCAGGGAAGAGACCCAGTACTTC,CASSLRGREETQYF
.,few,TRBV7-9,TRBJ2-5,TGTGCCAGCAGCTCGTCGGACAGTGGTCGAGAGACCCAGTACTTC,CASSSSDSGRETQYF
.,once,TRBV2,TRBJ2-7,TGTGCCAGCAGTGAAATGGGTTACGAGCAGTACTTC,CASSEMGYEQYF
.,few,TRBV29-1,TRBJ2-3,TGCAGCGCCAAGGACAGCGGCACAGATACGCAGTATTTT,CSAKDSGTDTQYF
.,.,TRBV2,TRBJ2-7,TGTGCCACCGCCGGATACTACGAGCAGTACTTC,CATAGYYEQYF
.,once,TRBV24-1,TRBJ2-5,TGTGCCACCAGTGATCCTACGAGCGGGTGGGAGACCCAGTACTTC,CATSDPTSGWETQYF
.,.,TRBV9,TRBJ2-3,TGTGCCAGCAGCGTAGGTTATAGCGGACTCACAGATACGCAGTATTTT,CASSVGYSGLTDTQYF
.,.,TRBV7-8,TRBJ2-2,TGTGCCAGCAGCTTCCAGACCACGACCGGGGAGCTGTTTTTT,CASSFQTTTGELFF
.,many,TRBV3-1,TRBJ2-1,TGTGCCAGCAGCTCTACAAGTGGTGATTCCAAGCAGTTCTTC,CASSSTSGDSKQFF
.,many,TRBV20-1,TRBJ1-5,TGCAGTGCTATCAACTCCCGGGACCTAAATCAGCCCCAGCATTTT,CSAINSRDLNQPQHF
.,.,TRBV20-1,TRBJ1-3,TGCTGTGCTAGAGATTCACAGTCAAACACCATATATTTT,CCARDSQSNTIYF
TRBD2,.,TRBV13,TRBJ2-3,TGTGCCAGCAGCCGTACTAGCGGGGGCGCTAGCACAGATACGCAGTATTTT,CASSRTSGGASTDTQYF
TRBD1,.,TRBV7-2,TRBJ2-1,TGTGCCAGCAGCTGGGACAGGGAGGGTGTCTTC,CASSWDREGVF
.,few,TRBV2,TRBJ1-5,TGTGCCAGCCGCCCGGACACCATTAGCAATCAGCCCCAGCATTTT,CASRPDTISNQPQHF
TRBD1,many,TRBV24-1,TRBJ1-2,TGTGCCACCAGTGACCCGGGACAGGAGACCTATGGCTACACCTTC,CATSDPGQETYGYTF
TRBD2,.,TRBV11-2,TRBJ2-5,TGTGCCAGCAGCTTAGTTGGTTTAGTCACGCTAGCGGGGCGGGAGACCCAGTACTTC,CASSLVGLVTLAGRETQYF
TRBD2,few,TRBV10-3,TRBJ2-1,TGTGCCATCAGTGGCGGGACTAGCAGGGGTGAGCAGTTCTTC,CAISGGTSRGEQFF
TRBD2,.,TRBV4-1,TRBJ2-5,TGCGCCAGCAGCCCTAGCGGGGTATTGGCCCAGTACTTC,CASSPSGVLAQYF
.,many,TRBV20-1,TRBJ1-1,TGCAGTGCTAACCTGAACTACGGAGAAGCTTTCTTT,CSANLNYGEAFF
TRBD2,few,TRBV10-3,TRBJ2-1,TGTGCCACCGGACTAGACACTCGCAACCACAATGAGCAGTTCTTC,CATGLDTRNHNEQFF
TRBD2,.,TRBV20-1,TRBJ2-3,TGCAGTGCTCCCCCACTAGCGGGAAGCCGCACAGATACGCAGTATTTT,CSAPPLAGSRTDTQYF
TRBD1,many,TRBV29-1,TRBJ2-5,TGCAGCGTATCCTGGACAGGGCAGAAAGAGACCCAGTACTTC,CSVSWTGQKETQYF
.,few,TRBV20-1,TRBJ2-7,TGCAGTGCTAGCCGCGTGGGCCCTTCCTACGAGCAGTACTTC,CSASRVGPSYEQYF
.,.,TRBV20-1,TRBJ2-5,TGCAGTGCTCCGGTGGAGACCCAGTACTTC,CSAPVETQYF
TRBD2,many,TRBV5-1,TRBJ2-1,TGCGCCAGCAGCCCCCGGACTAGCGGGGGGGCTAACAATGAGCAGTTCTTC,CASSPRTSGGANNEQFF
TRBD2,.,TRBV20-1,TRBJ2-3,TGCAGTGCTAGGGGTCTAGCGGGGGGCACAGATACGCAGTATTTT,CSARGLAGGTDTQYF
.,few,TRBV20-1,TRBJ2-1,TGCAGTGCTCGTACCGGAGGGGGTTACAATGAGCAGTTCTTC,CSARTGGGYNEQFF
TRBD2,.,TRBV2,TRBJ2-1,TGTGCCAGCAGTGAACGCGGGGGGGACAATGAGCAGTTCTTC,CASSERGGDNEQFF
TRBD1,.,TRBV20-1,TRBJ1-2,TGCAGTGCTCATGACAGGGTCGCCTATGGCTACACCTTC,CSAHDRVAYGYTF
TRBD2,.,TRBV10-3,TRBJ2-1,TGTGCCATCAGTGAGGAGCGCGGGGGGGCCGATGAGCAGTTCTTC,CAISEERGGADEQFF
.,many,TRBV14,TRBJ1-4,TGTGCCAGCAGCCAAGAAACGGTGGGAAAACTGTTTTTT,CASSQETVGKLFF
.,many,TRBV4-1,TRBJ1-1,TGCGCCAGCAGCCAAGAGGGGTCTAGGGTTTGGAAGAACACTGAAGCTTTCTTT,CASSQEGSRVWKNTEAFF
.,.,TRBV12-3/TRBV12-4,TRBJ2-4,TGTGCCAGCAGTTTAGCTGCTAAGGGCCATCAGTACTTC,CASSLAAKGHQYF
.,.,TRBV5-1,TRBJ1-4,TGCGCCAGCAGCTTGACAGCAACTAATGAAAAACTGTTTTTT,CASSLTATNEKLFF
.,many,TRBV20-1,TRBJ2-5,TGCAGTGCTAGGCACCCAGGCAGGGCGTGGGAGACCCAGTACTTC,CSARHPGRAWETQYF
TRBD2,many,TRBV20-1,TRBJ2-3,TGCAGTGCTCCGACTAGCGGCCACACAGATACGCAGTATTTT,CSAPTSGHTDTQYF
.,many,TRBV20-1,TRBJ1-1,TGCAGTGCTACCCCCCTCGGGTCGATCCTCACTGAAGCTTTCTTT,CSATPLGSILTEAFF
.,few,TRBV20-1,TRBJ2-2,TGCAGTGCTAGAGGCCGACCGAACACCGGGGAGCTGTTTTTT,CSARGRPNTGELFF
.,.,TRBV2,TRBJ2-3,TGTGCCAGCAGTGGTGCTCGGCTAGCGCAAGATACGCAGTATTTT,CASSGARLAQDTQYF
.,few,TRBV20-1,TRBJ2-7,TGCAGTGCTAGAGGCCCCTCCGGGACCTACGAGCAGTACTTC,CSARGPSGTYEQYF
.,.,TRBV7-2,TRBJ2-3,TGTGCCAGCAGCTTAGGGGGGTTTAGCACAGATACGCAGTATTTT,CASSLGGFSTDTQYF
TRBD1,.,TRBV11-2,TRBJ2-5,TGTGCCAGCAGCTTCGAAACAGGGGCGCGAGAGACCCAGTACTTC,CASSFETGARETQYF
.,many,TRBV20-1,TRBJ2-3,TGCAGTGCTCCACCTTCGGGCGGGTCGGCCACAGATACGCAGTATTTT,CSAPPSGGSATDTQYF
.,.,TRBV4-2,TRBJ2-3,TGTGCCAGCAGCCCGATAATCACAGATACGCAGTATTTT,CASSPIITDTQYF
TRBD2,many,TRBV10-2,TRBJ2-3,TGCGCCAGCAGGGTTAGCGGGGGGCCCACAGATACGCAGTATTTT,CASRVSGGPTDTQYF
TRBD2,.,TRBV2,TRBJ2-3,TGTGCCAGCAGTCTGGGACTAGCGGGGCATACGCAGTATTTT,CASSLGLAGHTQYF
.,few,TRBV29-1,TRBJ1-1,TGCAGCGCGGGGGGGCCGGGCACTGAAGCTTTCTTT,CSAGGPGTEAFF
.,few,TRBV20-1,TRBJ2-2,TGCAGTGCTAGAGAAGGCAGGGTTGAGTACGGTTGGTCGACCGGGGAGCTGTTTTTT,CSAREGRVEYGWSTGELFF
TRBD1,few,TRBV6-8,TRBJ2-7,TGTGCCAGCAGAACGGGACAGAGCTCCTACGAGCAGTACTTC,CASRTGQSSYEQYF
.,.,TRBV12-3/TRBV12-4,TRBJ1-6,TGTGCCAGCTCCTACGCCATAAGCTCCTATAATTCACCCCTCCACTTT,CASSYAISSYNSPLHF
.,many,TRBV2,TRBJ2-7,TGTGCCAGCCTGAATCCGGGACCACGTTCCTACGAGCAGTACTTC,CASLNPGPRSYEQYF
TRBD1,.,TRBV14,TRBJ2-7,TGTGCCAGCAGCCCACCGGGACAGGTCCCCTACGAGCAGTACTTC,CASSPPGQVPYEQYF
TRBD1,few,TRBV4-2,TRBJ2-7,TGTGCCAGCAGCCAAGCCTCGGGACAGGGATTTTACGAGCAGTACTTC,CASSQASGQGFYEQYF
.,.,TRBV6-6,TRBJ2-1,TGTGCCAGCAGTTTTGACGGCAATGAGCAGTTCTTC,CASSFDGNEQFF